Below, 17 T cell receptor beta chains from the same sample are listed, as sequenced in a study of shared clonotypes between healthy human individuals (dated by TCRdb to about 2020). Libraries were prepared through the immunoSEQ multiplex PCR assay. Imported from immuneACCESS, the table was reduced by TCRdb to in-frame sequences with V and J called. These copies leave out some clones; in studies compared against another copy, an unresolved V gene accounts for under half, and the cause of the remainder is not known. In this sample the table shows over 1.4 million clones, over 95% of which occur a single time. The ten largest make up approximately 1.1% of the sample. Sequencing used naive CD4+ T cells sorted from blood. What the cell subset or site label conveys for this sample: CD45RA+ positively selected. Receptors were obtained from a young man in good health.

The gene calls are TRBV7-7 and TRBJ2-7, with D possibly TRBD2 on 6 matching bases. V lost 5 bases and J 1 base, leaving 18 bases between the germline ends. Per the germline V gene, CDR1 is SSHAT and CDR2 is FNYEAQ (reference sequence). The CDR3 runs 16 residues. The CDR3 region is CASSPGSGTDSYEQYF. CDR3 bases: TGTGCCAGCAGCCCCGGGTCCGGGACTGATTCCTACGAGCAGTACTTC.

The chain employs TRBV30 and TRBJ2-1, with no clear D. CDR1 GTSNPN and CDR2 SVGIG come from the germline V gene (reference sequence). The CDR3 has 18 amino acids. Trimming removed 0 bases from V and 6 bases from J, with 24 bases in between. CDR3 in DNA: TGTGCCTGGAGTGTACCCCGTTCGGGTCTTGCCCGCAGCAATGAGCAGTTCTTC. It specifies CAWSVPRSGLARSNEQFF.

The V gene is TRBV5-4, the J gene TRBJ2-1; tentative D call: TRBD1 (6 bases). The CDR3 is made up of 16 amino acids. The germline CDR1 and CDR2 sequences are SGHNT and YYREEE (reference sequence). Trimming removed 1 base from V and 2 bases from J, with 13 bases in between. The CDR3 loop is CASSLPGRTAYNEQFF. The CDR3 DNA sequence: TGTGCCAGCAGCTTGCCCGGTAGGACAGCCTACAATGAGCAGTTCTTC.

The genes are TRBV7-6 and TRBJ2-3, with a tentative D call TRBD1 (6 bases). V shed 5 bases and J shed 2 bases, with 23 bases lying between them. Germline CDR1 is SGHVS and CDR2 is FNYEAQ. The CDR3 is made up of 18 amino acids. The CDR3 region has the DNA TGTGCCAGCAGCATAGTAGTGGGGGCAGGCTCTCCCACAGATACGCAGTATTTT. Amino acid sequence: CASSIVVGAGSPTDTQYF.

The V gene is TRBV19, the J gene TRBJ1-5; D is ambiguous. Trimming left V 7 bases short and J 2 bases short, with 15 bases between. This CDR3 spans 15 amino acids. In germline, CDR1 is LNHDA, CDR2 SQIVND (reference sequence). For the CDR3, the DNA is TGTGCCAGTACCGAGACGCTATCTCGCAATCAGCCCCAGCATTTT. Amino acids: CASTETLSRNQPQHF.

V is TRBV28 and J is TRBJ2-7; D unresolved. The germline V gene encodes CDR1 MDHEN and CDR2 SYDVKM. Deletions cut 6 bases from V and 0 bases from J, with 12 bases between. The CDR3 sequence is 14 residues long. DNA for the CDR3: TGTGCCAGCAGGTATGGGCTGGCCTCCTACGAGCAGTACTTC. It codes for CASRYGLASYEQYF.

This clone was picked up one time. V and J are TRBV27 and TRBJ2-4, with TRBD1 matching 8 bases. This CDR3 region has 15 residues. The J segment lost 2 bases and the V segment lost 7 bases, leaving 7 bases of the junction unmatched. Germline V gene lookup returns CDR1 MNHEY and CDR2 SMNVEV (reference sequence). The CDR3 DNA sequence: TGTGCCAGCATGGCCCCAGGGGGCACCAAAAACATTCAGTACTTC. Residues: CASMAPGGTKNIQYF.

The V call is TRBV5-4, the J call TRBJ2-7, with TRBD2 identical over 10 bases. Looked up from germline, CDR1 is SGHNT and CDR2 is YYREEE (reference sequence). There are 14 residues in the CDR3. Unmatched junction bases numbered 1, after V lost 1 base and J lost 3 bases. The CDR3 DNA reads TGTGCCAGCAGCTTGAGGACTAGCGGCTACGAGCAGTACTTC. Translated, it gives CASSLRTSGYEQYF.

The gene calls are TRBV18 and TRBJ2-1; 12 positions match TRBD2. Germline CDR1 reads KGHSH; CDR2 reads LQKENI. This CDR3 region has 18 residues. Trimming at V came to 2 bases and at J to 7 bases, leaving 12 bases not matched to a gene. CDR3 region: CASSPGLSGTSGPNEQFF. In nucleotides, the CDR3 is TGTGCCAGCTCACCAGGGCTTAGCGGGACTAGCGGGCCAAATGAGCAGTTCTTC.

V and J are TRBV4-1 and TRBJ1-1, with a possible D match to TRBD1 (5 bases). The V gene's germline CDR1 is MGHRA and CDR2 YSYEKL. V was pared by 0 bases and J by 11 bases, with 22 bases between. The CDR3 has 16 residues. CDR3: CASSQDHRQGSAVAFF. The CDR3 coding sequence is TGCGCCAGCAGCCAAGATCATCGTCAGGGTTCGGCTGTCGCTTTCTTT.

This chain connects TRBV6-1 to TRBJ1-2, with D uncertain. V lost 2 bases, J lost 4 bases, and 11 bases lay in between. This CDR3 region has 14 residues. In germline, CDR1 is MNHNS, CDR2 SASEGT. The CDR3: CASSEISVPYGYTF. CDR3 nucleotide sequence: TGTGCCAGCAGTGAAATTTCCGTGCCCTATGGCTACACCTTC.

The V gene is TRBV5-1, the J gene TRBJ2-1, with 7 nucleotides matching TRBD1. The CDR3 spans 15 residues. V was pared by 2 bases and J by 2 bases, with 4 bases of the junction left unmatched. CDR1 and CDR2 from the germline V gene are SGHRS and YFSETQ. This CDR3 reads CASSLTDRAYNEQFF. Here the CDR3 DNA reads TGCGCCAGCAGCTTAACCGACAGGGCCTACAATGAGCAGTTCTTC.

J is TRBJ1-1 and V is TRBV12-5, with TRBD1 as a possible D gene (5 bases). The V gene lost 6 bases and the J gene lost 1 base, with 12 bases spanning the gap. Per germline, CDR1 LGHNT and CDR2 FRNRAP. This CDR3 is 14 amino acids long. As DNA, the CDR3 is TGTGCTAGTGGAGAAACAGGTACGAACACTGAAGCTTTCTTT. Amino acid sequence: CASGETGTNTEAFF.

The chain has TRBV27 and TRBJ1-3; perhaps TRBD1 as D (6 bases). There are 15 residues in the CDR3. V shed 5 bases and J shed 0 bases, with 11 bases lying between them. Per the germline V gene, CDR1 is MNHEY and CDR2 is SMNVEV (reference sequence). This CDR3 is CASSPLDSSGNTIYF. The CDR3 DNA follows: TGTGCCAGCAGTCCGCTGGACAGCTCTGGAAACACCATATATTTT.

This rearrangement joins TRBV5-4 to TRBJ2-2, with 12 bases that match TRBD1. After removal of 4 bases from V and 2 bases from J, the junction contained 3 bases not matched to a gene. CDR3 length: 16 residues. Germline CDR1 and CDR2: SGHNT and YYREEE (reference sequence). The CDR3: CASSGGQGANTGELFF. The DNA of the CDR3 is TGTGCCAGCAGCGGGGGACAGGGGGCTAACACCGGGGAGCTGTTTTTT.

The chain is built from TRBV6-5 and TRBJ2-1; D ambiguous. Germline CDR1 reads MNHEY; CDR2 reads SVGAGI. The V gene lost 0 bases and the J gene lost 7 bases, with 13 bases spanning the gap. CDR3 length: 15 residues. The CDR3 loop reads CASSYSSVISNEQFF. Here the CDR3 DNA reads TGTGCCAGCAGTTACTCGAGTGTTATCAGTAATGAGCAGTTCTTC.

J is TRBJ2-2 and V is TRBV4-1, with D tentatively TRBD1 (7 bases). This CDR3 has 14 amino acids. V was clipped by 2 bases and J by 6 bases, with 10 bases between them. Germline assignment: CDR1 MGHRA and CDR2 YSYEKL. In DNA form, the CDR3 reads TGCGCCAGCAGCCAACCAGGGGGGTCCGGGGAGCTGTTTTTT. Translated: CASSQPGGSGELFF.